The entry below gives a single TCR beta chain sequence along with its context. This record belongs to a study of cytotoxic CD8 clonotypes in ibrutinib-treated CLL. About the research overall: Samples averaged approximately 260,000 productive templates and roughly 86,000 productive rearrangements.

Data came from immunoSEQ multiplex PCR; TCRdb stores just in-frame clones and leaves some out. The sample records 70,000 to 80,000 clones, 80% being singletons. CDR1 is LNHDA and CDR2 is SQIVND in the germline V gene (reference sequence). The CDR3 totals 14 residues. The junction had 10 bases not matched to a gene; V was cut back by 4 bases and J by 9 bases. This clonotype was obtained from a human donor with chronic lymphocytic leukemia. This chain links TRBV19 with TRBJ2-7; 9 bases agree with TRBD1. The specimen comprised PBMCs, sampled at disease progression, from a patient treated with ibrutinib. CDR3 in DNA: TGTGCCAGTAGTAGGACAGGGGCCCGGGGTGCGCAGTACTTC. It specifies CASSRTGARGAQYF. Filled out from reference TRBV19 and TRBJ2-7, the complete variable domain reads DGGITQSPKYLFRKEGQNVTLSCEQNLNHDAMYWYRQDPGQGLRLIYYSQIVNDFQKGDIAEGYSVSREKKESFPLTVTSAQKNPTAFYLCASSRTGARGAQYFGPGTRLTVT.